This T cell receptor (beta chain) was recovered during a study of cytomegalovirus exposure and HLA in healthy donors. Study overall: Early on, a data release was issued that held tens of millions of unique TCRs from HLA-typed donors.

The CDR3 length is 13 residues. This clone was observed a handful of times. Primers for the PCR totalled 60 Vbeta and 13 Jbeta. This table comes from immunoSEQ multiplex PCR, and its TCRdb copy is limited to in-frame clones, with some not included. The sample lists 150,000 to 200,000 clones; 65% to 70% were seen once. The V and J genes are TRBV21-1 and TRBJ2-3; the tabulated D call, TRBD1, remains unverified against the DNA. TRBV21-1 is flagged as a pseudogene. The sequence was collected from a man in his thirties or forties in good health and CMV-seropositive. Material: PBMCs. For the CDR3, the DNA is TGTGCCAGCGAAGACACCGCACAGGGTACGCAGTATTTT. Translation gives CASEDTAQGTQYF.